Listed below are T cell receptor beta chains from one sample, sequenced in a study of blood T cell repertoires in COVID-19. The method was immunoSEQ multiplex PCR; TCRdb's version includes in-frame clones alone and lacks a portion of them. The table lists approximately 190,000 clones, around 80% of them singletons. Sequenced: peripheral blood. These receptors all come from a man younger than 40 with active or convalescent COVID-19. Each CDR3 is given with its conserved first and last residue. A D gene is named only where the DNA matches it firmly. The size entry is marked missing in some rows and otherwise reads once, few, many or a size class.

V gene	clone size	D gene	J gene	CDR3 DNA	CDR3 protein
TRBV7-2	NA	TRBD2	TRBJ2-7	TGTGCCAGCAGCAGACTAGCGGGAGGTCCTCTCTACGAGCAGTACTTC	CASSRLAGGPLYEQYF
TRBV11-2	NA	TRBD2	TRBJ2-3	TGTGCCAGCAGCTTAGGGACTAGCGGGACCAGTATTACAGATACGCAGTATTTT	CASSLGTSGTSITDTQYF
TRBV7-9	NA	NA	TRBJ2-5	TGTGCCAGCAGCTTTCTTAGCACGGAGACCCAGTACTTC	CASSFLSTETQYF
TRBV5-1	once	NA	TRBJ2-7	TGCGCCAGCAGCTTGGGGGCAGGGTACCCCTACGAGCAGTACTTC	CASSLGAGYPYEQYF
TRBV27	NA	TRBD2	TRBJ2-3	TGTGCCAGCAGCCTGCTGACTAGCGGGGGCACAGATACGCAGTATTTT	CASSLLTSGGTDTQYF
TRBV10-3	NA	NA	TRBJ1-1	TGTGCCATCAGCGGACTTACCGGAGGAACTGAAGCTTTCTTT	CAISGLTGGTEAFF
TRBV24-1	NA	TRBD1	TRBJ1-6	TGTGCCACCAGTGACGGGACAGAGAATTCACCCCTCCACTTT	CATSDGTENSPLHF
TRBV11-3	NA	TRBD1	TRBJ2-3	TGTGCCAGCAGCGTACGGACAGGGGGGGCAACAGATACGCAGTATTTT	CASSVRTGGATDTQYF
TRBV28	NA	NA	TRBJ1-2	TGTGCCAGCAGTTTCCGGGGGGGAGGCTATGGCTACACCTTC	CASSFRGGGYGYTF
TRBV7-8	NA	TRBD1	TRBJ1-1	TGTGCCAGCAGCCCCCGACAGGGGAAGAACACTGAAGCTTTCTTT	CASSPRQGKNTEAFF
TRBV19	NA	TRBD1	TRBJ1-4	TGTGCCAGTAGTATCTGGACAGGGGCTAATGAAAAACTGTTTTTT	CASSIWTGANEKLFF
TRBV27	NA	TRBD2	TRBJ2-5	TGTGCCAGCAGTTTAAGCCCGGGGCTAGCGGGACCTAAAGGGGAGACCCAGTACTTC	CASSLSPGLAGPKGETQYF
TRBV7-2	NA	NA	TRBJ1-1	TGTGCCAGCAGCCGAGGAAGTACTGAAGCTTTCTTT	CASSRGSTEAFF
TRBV5-4	NA	NA	TRBJ2-7	TGTGCCAGCAGCACACGGACAGATACCTACGAGCAGTACTTC	CASSTRTDTYEQYF
TRBV19	NA	TRBD2	TRBJ2-3	TGTGCCAGTAGTTTAGGACTAGCAGATACGCAGTATTTT	CASSLGLADTQYF
TRBV18	NA	TRBD2	TRBJ2-3	TGTGCCAGCTCACCCCCCGGGGGGATCACAGATACGCAGTATTTT	CASSPPGGITDTQYF
TRBV6-4	NA	TRBD1	TRBJ2-1	TGTGCCAGCAGTGACTCTAGGACAGGGGGCAATGAGCAGTTCTTC	CASSDSRTGGNEQFF
TRBV4-1	NA	NA	TRBJ1-3	TGCGCCAGCAGCCAAGATGGCACGTCTGGAAACACCATATATTTT	CASSQDGTSGNTIYF
TRBV6-6	NA	NA	TRBJ1-4	TGTGCCAGCAGTTACCAGCCAGGGTGGGAAAAACTGTTTTTT	CASSYQPGWEKLFF
TRBV30	NA	NA	TRBJ1-2	TGTGCCTGGAGTTCGCGTGGGGGGGTGTATGGCTACACCTTC	CAWSSRGGVYGYTF
TRBV19	NA	NA	TRBJ1-2	TGTGCCAGTAGTCCCCTCCGGGAGCGGGGCCTCTATGGCTACACCTTC	CASSPLRERGLYGYTF
TRBV19	NA	TRBD2	TRBJ2-7	TGTGCCAGTAGTTACAGCGGGGACTCCTACGAGCAGTACTTC	CASSYSGDSYEQYF
TRBV4-1	NA	NA	TRBJ2-5	TGCGCCAGCAGCCGACCGGACAAGGGGAAAGAGACCCAGTACTTC	CASSRPDKGKETQYF
TRBV18	NA	TRBD1	TRBJ1-2	TGTGCCAGCTCACCTCGATATACAGGGGACCTAATTGATGGCTACACCTTC	CASSPRYTGDLIDGYTF
TRBV10-2	NA	TRBD2	TRBJ2-1	TGCGCCAGCAGGGGACTAGCGGGAGCCTCCTACAATGAGCAGTTCTTC	CASRGLAGASYNEQFF
TRBV6-2/TRBV6-3	NA	NA	TRBJ1-1	TGTGCCAGCAGTTACTCAGGCGGGGGGCCGAACACTGAAGCTTTCTTT	CASSYSGGGPNTEAFF
TRBV24-1	NA	TRBD1	TRBJ2-3	TGTGCCACCAGCGAGGACAGGGGGCTTGCAGATACGCAGTATTTT	CATSEDRGLADTQYF
TRBV6-1	NA	NA	TRBJ1-1	TGTGCCAGCAGTTTCGGGGGTAACACTGAAGCTTTCTTT	CASSFGGNTEAFF
TRBV9	once	NA	TRBJ1-2	TGTGCCAGCAGCACTGTCGGTTATGGCTACACCTTC	CASSTVGYGYTF
TRBV3-1/TRBV3-2	NA	TRBD2	TRBJ2-3	TGTGCCAGCAGCCAGTCGTGGAGCCGGGCCGGGACTAGCGGGAAAGGAACAGATACGCAGTATTTT	CASSQSWSRAGTSGKGTDTQYF
TRBV9	NA	TRBD1	TRBJ1-5	TGTGCCAGCAGCGTCGCAGGGGGTCGAGAGCCCCAGCATTTT	CASSVAGGREPQHF
TRBV6-5	once	TRBD2	TRBJ2-7	TGTGCCAGCAGTCGGGCTAGCGGGAGTCAGCAGTACTTC	CASSRASGSQQYF
TRBV2	NA	NA	TRBJ2-1	TGTGCCAGCACCCTAGAGCGTCAGCCCAATGAGCAGTTCTTC	CASTLERQPNEQFF
TRBV27	NA	TRBD1	TRBJ1-2	TGTGCCAGCAGTGTCGGACAGGGGCCCGCATATGGCTACACCTTC	CASSVGQGPAYGYTF
TRBV2	NA	TRBD2	TRBJ2-1	TGTGCCAGCGGGAGCGGGGGGGGTTCCGAGCAGTTCTTC	CASGSGGGSEQFF
TRBV2	NA	TRBD2	TRBJ2-2	TGTGCCAGCAGTGTCGGGGGGTTGACCACCGGGGAGCTGTTTTTT	CASSVGGLTTGELFF
TRBV19	few	TRBD1	TRBJ1-4	TGTGCCAGTAGTATAGGACAGGGAAAAGAAAAACTGTTTTTT	CASSIGQGKEKLFF
TRBV7-2	NA	TRBD2	TRBJ2-1	TGTGCCAGCAGCTTAGCTAGCGGGAGTCACAATGAGCAGTTCTTC	CASSLASGSHNEQFF
TRBV5-6	NA	TRBD1	TRBJ2-5	TGTGCCAGCAGCTTTAGGGGGCGAGAGACCCAGTACTTC	CASSFRGRETQYF
TRBV5-1	once	NA	TRBJ2-5	TGCGCCAGCGGAGGAGGGGACGGAGAGACCCAGTACTTC	CASGGGDGETQYF
TRBV19	NA	NA	TRBJ1-5	TGTGCCAGTAGTATAGTAATGGGGGGGCGATCCGACGGGCCCAGGCCCCAGCATTTT	CASSIVMGGRSDGPRPQHF
TRBV7-9	once	NA	TRBJ2-3	TGTGCCAGCAGCTTAGTCCCCCGAGATACGCAGTATTTT	CASSLVPRDTQYF
TRBV7-8	NA	TRBD2	TRBJ2-1	TGTGCCAGCACCCGTCATAGCGGGGGGGCCTACAATGAGCAGTTCTTC	CASTRHSGGAYNEQFF
TRBV28	NA	TRBD2	TRBJ2-1	TGTGCCAGCTCCATAGCGGGGCTCGACAATGAGCAGTTCTTC	CASSIAGLDNEQFF
TRBV2	NA	TRBD1	TRBJ2-7	TGTGCCAGCAGATCGACAGGGGGAAACGAGCAGTACTTC	CASRSTGGNEQYF
TRBV28	NA	NA	TRBJ1-2	TGTGCCAGCAGGGCTGTAGACAGGCCTAACTATGGCTACACCTTC	CASRAVDRPNYGYTF
TRBV14	NA	TRBD1	TRBJ1-2	TGTGCCAGCAGCCTATTTCCCGGGACAGGAAGGGGCTACACCTTC	CASSLFPGTGRGYTF
TRBV5-1	NA	TRBD1	TRBJ2-2	TGCGCCAGCAGCTTCCGGGACAGATACACCGGGGAGCTGTTTTTT	CASSFRDRYTGELFF
TRBV7-9	once	TRBD2	TRBJ2-7	TGTGCCAGCAGCTTAGCGGGTGGTAGGGGACTAGCGTCTTTCGAGCAGTACTTC	CASSLAGGRGLASFEQYF
TRBV15	NA	TRBD1	TRBJ2-1	TGTGCCACCAGCAGTGGGACAGGGGTGGACAATGAGCAGTTCTTC	CATSSGTGVDNEQFF
TRBV11-2	NA	TRBD2	TRBJ2-3	TGTGCCAGCAGCCCGGCGGGAGCCTATAGCACAGATACGCAGTATTTT	CASSPAGAYSTDTQYF
TRBV6-5	once	TRBD1	TRBJ1-4	TGTGCCAGCACCGGGGACAGCTTGGAACTGTTTTTT	CASTGDSLELFF
TRBV4-1	NA	TRBD2	TRBJ2-3	TGCGCCAGCAGCCAAGTAGGTAGCGGGGTCACAGATACGCAGTATTTT	CASSQVGSGVTDTQYF
TRBV29-1	NA	NA	TRBJ1-2	TGCAGCGTTGAAGATCGCGAGGTTCGGGGCTACACCTTC	CSVEDREVRGYTF
TRBV7-2	NA	NA	TRBJ2-7	TGTGCCAGCAGCTTAGGTGTCAGGGGTTGGGAGCAGTACTTC	CASSLGVRGWEQYF
TRBV6-1	NA	TRBD1	TRBJ1-3	TGTGCCAGCAGTGAGGGGGGACAGGTCGGAAACACCATATATTTT	CASSEGGQVGNTIYF
TRBV2	NA	NA	TRBJ2-2	TGTGCCACCTCGACAGACAACACCGGGGAGCTGTTTTTT	CATSTDNTGELFF
TRBV7-9	NA	NA	TRBJ2-7	TGTGCCAGCAGGGGGGAGGACACCTACGAGCAGTACTTC	CASRGEDTYEQYF
TRBV27	NA	NA	TRBJ2-2	TGTGCCAGCAGACAGGGCGCGAACACCGGGGAGCTGTTTTTT	CASRQGANTGELFF
TRBV28	NA	TRBD1	TRBJ1-5	TGTGCCAGCACCCGCCGGGACAGGCCTGATCAGCCCCAGCATTTT	CASTRRDRPDQPQHF